The present T cell receptor (beta chain) was sequenced within a study of T cells after yellow fever vaccination. Study-wide results and limits: Sorted repertoires could include abundant contaminating clonotypes from bulk cells. Only a small proportion of the clonotypes turned up in both the CD4 and the CD8 compartments, likely arising from convergent recombination.

TCRdb independently ran MiXCR on the 5' RACE reads; one entry per CDR3 protein. In the table there are roughly 140,000 distinct CDR3 sequences, approximately 7.7% of which are singletons. This clonotype has at least ten counts. The target antigen is unknown. This CDR3 region has 14 residues. V lost 6 bases and J lost 3, with 11 bases in between. Germline V gene data show CDR1 as ENHRY and CDR2 as SYGVKD. This clonotype was sampled from a man between 25 and 39 years old who received the YFV17D yellow fever vaccine. The chain employs TRBV10-3 and TRBJ2-2; D gene ambiguous. The material was CD4+ T cells sorted from PBMCs, obtained 5 days after the yellow fever booster vaccination. CDR3 DNA sequence: TGTGCCATCAGAGGTGCTGGGGACACCGGGGAGCTGTTTTTT. It translates to CAIRGAGDTGELFF.